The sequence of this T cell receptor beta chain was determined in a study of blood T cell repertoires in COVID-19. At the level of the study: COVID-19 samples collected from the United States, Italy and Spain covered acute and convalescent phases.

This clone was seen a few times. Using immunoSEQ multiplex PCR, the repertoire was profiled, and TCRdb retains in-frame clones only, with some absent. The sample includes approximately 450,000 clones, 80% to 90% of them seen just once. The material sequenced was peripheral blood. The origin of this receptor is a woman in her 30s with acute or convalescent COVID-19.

The DNA of the CDR3 is TGTGCCAGCAGATCGGGACAGTATAGCAATCAGCCCCAGCATTTT. Protein sequence: CASRSGQYSNQPQHF. The rearrangement joins TRBV28 to TRBJ1-5; 7 bases agree with TRBD1. There are 15 residues in the CDR3. Germline V CDR1 and CDR2: MDHEN, SYDVKM. The trim removed 6 bases at V and 0 bases at J, leaving 5 bases unmatched.